A selection of T cell receptor beta chains follows, all from one sample in a study of blood T cell repertoires in COVID-19. TCRdb's copy holds only in-frame clones and misses some; the assay was immunoSEQ multiplex PCR. In the table there are 130,000 to 150,000 clones, around 85% of which are singletons. The material sequenced was peripheral blood. These receptors were collected from a woman in her sixties with COVID-19, enrolled during active disease. The CDR3 runs from the conserved cysteine through the conserved F or W. Each record gives: V gene, J gene, D gene, clone size, CDR3 DNA, CDR3 protein. The D gene is left open where the match is weak. Rows give clone size only sometimes, using once, few, many, or a class for an expanded clone.

TRBV5-4	TRBJ2-1	-	-	TGTGCCAGCAGCTTGGACAGTTTCAATGAGCAGTTCTTC	CASSLDSFNEQFF
TRBV5-1	TRBJ1-1	-	few	TGCGCCAGCAGCCGACAGGTCCCGAACACTGAAGCTTTCTTT	CASSRQVPNTEAFF
TRBV3-1/TRBV3-2	TRBJ1-1	-	-	TGTGCCAGCAGCCAAGGAGTGGTGCGGAGGCGGAACACTGAAGCTTTCTTT	CASSQGVVRRRNTEAFF
TRBV4-1	TRBJ2-3	TRBD2	-	TGCGCCAGCAGCCATGAGCCCGGGACTAGCGGGGACACAGATACGCAGTATTTT	CASSHEPGTSGDTDTQYF
TRBV29-1	TRBJ2-3	TRBD2	-	TGCAGCGTTGATGGGACTAGCGGGGGGCTTAGCACAGATACGCAGTATTTT	CSVDGTSGGLSTDTQYF
TRBV7-9	TRBJ2-5	TRBD2	-	TGTGCCAGCAGTGCTGGGACTAGCGGTCTCCAGTACTTC	CASSAGTSGLQYF
TRBV4-1	TRBJ1-4	-	-	TGCGCCAGCAGCCAAGATTGGAGTAAACTGTTTTTT	CASSQDWSKLFF
TRBV7-2	TRBJ2-7	TRBD2	-	TGTGCCAGCAGCTTGGCAGCGGGGAGCTCCTACGAGCAGTACTTC	CASSLAAGSSYEQYF
TRBV7-8	TRBJ2-3	-	-	TGTGCCAGCAGCTTACTAAGGCCGGAGGCAGATACGCAGTATTTT	CASSLLRPEADTQYF
TRBV7-8	TRBJ1-3	-	-	TGTGCCAGCAGCTCGGAGGTGGGAGGAAACACCATATATTTT	CASSSEVGGNTIYF
TRBV2	TRBJ1-3	TRBD1	-	TGTGCCAGCAGCCCGGGACAGGGGGCAAACACCATATATTTT	CASSPGQGANTIYF
TRBV18	TRBJ2-5	-	-	TGTGCCAGCTCACCACCGAGGGGGGAGACCCAGTACTTC	CASSPPRGETQYF
TRBV5-6	TRBJ2-6	-	-	TGTGCCAGCAGCCCGGACAGTGCCGGGGCCAACGTCCTGACTTTC	CASSPDSAGANVLTF
TRBV4-1	TRBJ1-4	-	-	TGCGCCAGCAGCCCCCTTCACGGTGCAACTAATGAAAAACTGTTTTTT	CASSPLHGATNEKLFF
TRBV6-1	TRBJ1-2	-	-	TGTGCCAGCAGTGAAGGGCCACAGAACTATGGCTACACCTTC	CASSEGPQNYGYTF
TRBV20-1	TRBJ2-1	-	-	TGCAGTGCACCTATAAATGAGCAGTTCTTC	CSAPINEQFF
TRBV7-2	TRBJ2-5	-	once	TGTGCCAGCAGCTTAGGGGGGGATAGCGGAATCCCAGAGACCCAGTACTTC	CASSLGGDSGIPETQYF
TRBV19	TRBJ2-3	TRBD2	-	TGTGCCAGTAGTAGTGCGGGGGGGCGACTAAATACGCAGTATTTT	CASSSAGGRLNTQYF
TRBV12-3/TRBV12-4	TRBJ2-1	TRBD1	-	TGTGCCAGCAGTATTTCGGACAGGTTTTCGTTCTTC	CASSISDRFSFF
TRBV27	TRBJ2-1	TRBD2	-	TGTGCCAGCACCGGGACTAGCGGGGCGAATGAGCAGTTCTTC	CASTGTSGANEQFF
TRBV19	TRBJ1-2	TRBD1	-	TGTGCCAGTAGTATACCGGACAGGGGGCTAGCTGGCTACACCTTC	CASSIPDRGLAGYTF
TRBV5-1	TRBJ1-1	TRBD1	-	TGCGCCAGCAGCATCCGGGACAGGGCTATGAACACTGAAGCTTTCTTT	CASSIRDRAMNTEAFF
TRBV5-1	TRBJ1-4	-	-	TGCGCCAGCAAGCCCCGCGTGGGGGCTCAGGAAAAACTGTTTTTT	CASKPRVGAQEKLFF
TRBV5-5	TRBJ2-3	-	-	TGTGCCAGCAGCTTGGGTGCAGATAGCACAGATACGCAGTATTTT	CASSLGADSTDTQYF
TRBV20-1	TRBJ2-5	TRBD2	-	TGCAGTGCTAGTCAGCTAGCGGACTTCCAAGAGACCCAGTACTTC	CSASQLADFQETQYF
TRBV2	TRBJ1-4	-	once	TGTGCCAGCAGTGGACAGGATAATAATGAAAAACTGTTTTTT	CASSGQDNNEKLFF
TRBV4-1	TRBJ1-6	TRBD1	-	TGCGCCAGCAGCCAAAGGGGGCAGATCGGTTCACCCCTCCACTTT	CASSQRGQIGSPLHF
TRBV11-3	TRBJ2-1	TRBD1	-	TGTGCCAGCAGCTTAGGGGGGACAGGGGGCGGTGAGCAGTTCTTC	CASSLGGTGGGEQFF